This entry concerns a single TCR beta chain. Treatment of patients with chemo-refractory metastatic non-small-cell lung cancer consisted of focal radiation plus CTLA-4 blockade with ipilimumab. The sample comes from a study of radiotherapy plus CTLA-4 blockade in lung cancer. Germline V gene data show CDR1 as SGDLS and CDR2 as YYNGEE. There are 16 residues in the CDR3. V lost 4 bases, J lost 6 bases, and 19 bases lay in between. The repertoire was sequenced with immunoSEQ multiplex PCR; TCRdb's copy has only in-frame clones and lacks some. Counted here are tens of thousands of clones, about four fifths occurring once; the ten biggest clones make up around 0.8%.

The sequence came from a human donor with non-small cell lung cancer who had stable disease on radiotherapy plus ipilimumab. This material consisted of peripheral blood, taken from a patient treated with radiotherapy plus ipilimumab. This chain links TRBV9 with TRBJ2-2; TRBD1 might be the D (6 bases). CDR3 region: CASSILTGVGSGELFF. CDR3 nucleotide sequence: TGTGCCAGCAGCATCCTGACAGGAGTTGGGTCCGGGGAGCTGTTTTTT.